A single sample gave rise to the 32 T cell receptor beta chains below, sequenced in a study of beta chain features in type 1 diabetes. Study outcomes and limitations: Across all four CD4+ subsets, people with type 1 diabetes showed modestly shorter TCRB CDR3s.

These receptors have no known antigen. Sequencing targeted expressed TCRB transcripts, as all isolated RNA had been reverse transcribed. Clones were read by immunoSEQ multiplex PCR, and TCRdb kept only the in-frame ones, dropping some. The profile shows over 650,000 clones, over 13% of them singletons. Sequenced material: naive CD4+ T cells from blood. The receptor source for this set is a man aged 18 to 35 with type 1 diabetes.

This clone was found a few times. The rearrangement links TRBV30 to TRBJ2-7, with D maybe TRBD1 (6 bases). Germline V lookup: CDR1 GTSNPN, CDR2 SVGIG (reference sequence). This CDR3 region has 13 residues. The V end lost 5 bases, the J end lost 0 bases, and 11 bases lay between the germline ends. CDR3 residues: CAWSQGRSYEQYF. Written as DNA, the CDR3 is TGTGCCTGGTCACAGGGCCGCTCCTACGAGCAGTACTTC. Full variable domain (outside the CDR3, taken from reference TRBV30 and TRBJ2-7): SQTIHQWPATLVQPVGSPLSLECTVEGTSNPNLYWYRQAAGRGLQLLFYSVGIGQISSEVPQNLSASRPQDRQFILSSKKLLLSDSGFYLCAWSQGRSYEQYFGPGTRLTVT.

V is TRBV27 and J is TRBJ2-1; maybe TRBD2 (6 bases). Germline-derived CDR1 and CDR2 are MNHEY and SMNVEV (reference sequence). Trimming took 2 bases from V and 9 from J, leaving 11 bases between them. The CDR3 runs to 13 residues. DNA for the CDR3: TGTGCCAGCAGTTTAACGGGGGAGAGTGAGCAGTTCTTC. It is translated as CASSLTGESEQFF.

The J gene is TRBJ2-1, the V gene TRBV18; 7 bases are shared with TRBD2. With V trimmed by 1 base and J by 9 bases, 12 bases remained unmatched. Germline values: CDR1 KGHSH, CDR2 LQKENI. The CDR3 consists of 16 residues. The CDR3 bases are TGTGCCAGCTCACCACGTGGACTAGTATCAGGGAGTGAGCAGTTCTTC. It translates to CASSPRGLVSGSEQFF.

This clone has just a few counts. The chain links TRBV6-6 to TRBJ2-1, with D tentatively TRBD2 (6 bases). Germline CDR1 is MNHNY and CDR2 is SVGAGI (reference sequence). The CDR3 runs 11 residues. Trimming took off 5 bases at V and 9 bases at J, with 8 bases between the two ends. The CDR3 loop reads CASSQGGEQFF. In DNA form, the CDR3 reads TGTGCCAGCAGTCAGGGAGGTGAGCAGTTCTTC.

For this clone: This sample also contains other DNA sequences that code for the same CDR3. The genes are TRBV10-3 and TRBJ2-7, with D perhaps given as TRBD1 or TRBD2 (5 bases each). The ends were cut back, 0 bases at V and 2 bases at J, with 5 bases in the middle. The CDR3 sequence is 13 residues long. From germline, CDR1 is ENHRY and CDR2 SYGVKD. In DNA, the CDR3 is TGTGCCATCAGTGAGTCGGGGGCCTACGAGCAGTACTTC. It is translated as CAISESGAYEQYF.

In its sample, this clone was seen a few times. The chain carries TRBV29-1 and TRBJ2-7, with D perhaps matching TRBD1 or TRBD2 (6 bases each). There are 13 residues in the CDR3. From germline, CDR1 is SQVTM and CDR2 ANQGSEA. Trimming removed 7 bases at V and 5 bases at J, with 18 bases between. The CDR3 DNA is TGCAGCGCCAGTGGGGGGCTAAAAGACGAGCAGTACTTC. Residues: CSASGGLKDEQYF.

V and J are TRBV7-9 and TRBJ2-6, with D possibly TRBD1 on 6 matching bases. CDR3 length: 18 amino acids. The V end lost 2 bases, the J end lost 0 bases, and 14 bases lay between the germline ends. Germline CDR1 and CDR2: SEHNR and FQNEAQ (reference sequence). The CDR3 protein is CASSLSTGFGSGANVLTF. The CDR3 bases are TGTGCCAGCAGCTTATCGACAGGTTTTGGCTCTGGGGCCAACGTCCTGACTTTC. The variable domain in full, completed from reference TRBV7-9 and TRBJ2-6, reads DTGVSQNPRHKITKRGQNVTFRCDPISEHNRLYWYRQTLGQGPEFLTYFQNEAQLEKSRLLSDRFSAERPKGSFSTLEIQRTEQGDSAMYLCASSLSTGFGSGANVLTFGAGSRLTVL.

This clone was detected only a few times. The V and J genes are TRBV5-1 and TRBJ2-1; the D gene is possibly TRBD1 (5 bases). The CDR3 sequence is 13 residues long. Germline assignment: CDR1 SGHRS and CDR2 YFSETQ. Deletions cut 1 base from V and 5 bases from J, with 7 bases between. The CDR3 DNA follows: TGCGCCAGCAGCTTGCCGACAGACAATGAGCAGTTCTTC. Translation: CASSLPTDNEQFF.

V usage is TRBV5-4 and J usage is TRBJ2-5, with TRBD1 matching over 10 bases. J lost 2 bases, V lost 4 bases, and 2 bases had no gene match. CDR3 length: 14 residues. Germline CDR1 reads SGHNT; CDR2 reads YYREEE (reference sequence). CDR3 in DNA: TGTGCCAGCAGCCCGGACAGGGGGCAAGAGACCCAGTACTTC. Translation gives CASSPDRGQETQYF.

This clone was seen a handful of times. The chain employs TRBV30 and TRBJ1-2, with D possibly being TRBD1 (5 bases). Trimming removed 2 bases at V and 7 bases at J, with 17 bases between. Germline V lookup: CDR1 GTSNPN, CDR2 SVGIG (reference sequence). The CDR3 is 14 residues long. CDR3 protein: CAWSQAGITSGYTF. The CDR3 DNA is TGTGCCTGGAGTCAGGCAGGGATAACCTCTGGCTACACCTTC.

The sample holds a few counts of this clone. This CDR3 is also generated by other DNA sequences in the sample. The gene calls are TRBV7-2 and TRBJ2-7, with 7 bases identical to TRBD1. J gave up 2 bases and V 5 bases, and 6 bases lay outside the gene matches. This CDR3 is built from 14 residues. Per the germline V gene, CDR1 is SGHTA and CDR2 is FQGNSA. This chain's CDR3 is CASSPGQETYEQYF. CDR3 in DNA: TGTGCCAGCAGCCCAGGACAGGAGACCTACGAGCAGTACTTC. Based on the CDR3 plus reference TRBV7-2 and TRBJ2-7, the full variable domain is GAGVSQSPSNKVTEKGKDVELRCDPISGHTALYWYRQSLGQGLEFLIYFQGNSAPDKSGLPSDRFSAERTGGSVSTLTIQRTQQEDSAVYLCASSPGQETYEQYFGPGTRLTVT.

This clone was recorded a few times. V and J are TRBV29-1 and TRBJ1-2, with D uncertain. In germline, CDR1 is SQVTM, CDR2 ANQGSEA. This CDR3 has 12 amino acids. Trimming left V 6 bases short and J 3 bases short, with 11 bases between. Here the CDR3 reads CSVVSLDYGYTF. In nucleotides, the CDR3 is TGCAGCGTCGTGTCTTTGGACTATGGCTACACCTTC.

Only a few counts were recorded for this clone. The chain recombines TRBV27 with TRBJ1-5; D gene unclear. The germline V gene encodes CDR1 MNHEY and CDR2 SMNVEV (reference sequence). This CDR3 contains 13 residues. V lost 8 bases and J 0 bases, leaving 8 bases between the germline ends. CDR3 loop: CASGWDSNQPQHF. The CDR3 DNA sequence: TGTGCCAGCGGGTGGGATAGCAATCAGCCCCAGCATTTT.

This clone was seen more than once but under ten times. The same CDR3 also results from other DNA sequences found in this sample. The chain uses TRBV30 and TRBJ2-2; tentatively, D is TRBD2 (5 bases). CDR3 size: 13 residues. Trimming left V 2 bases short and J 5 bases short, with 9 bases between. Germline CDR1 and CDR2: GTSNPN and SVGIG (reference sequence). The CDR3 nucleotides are TGTGCCTGGAGTAGGACTGGGACCGGGGAGCTGTTTTTT. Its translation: CAWSRTGTGELFF.

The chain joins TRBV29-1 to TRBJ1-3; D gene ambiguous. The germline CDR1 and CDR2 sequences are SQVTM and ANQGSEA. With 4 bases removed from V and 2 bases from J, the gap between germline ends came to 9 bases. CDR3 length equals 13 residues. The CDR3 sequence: CSVVGLTGNTIYF. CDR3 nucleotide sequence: TGCAGCGTTGTGGGTTTAACTGGAAACACCATATATTTT.

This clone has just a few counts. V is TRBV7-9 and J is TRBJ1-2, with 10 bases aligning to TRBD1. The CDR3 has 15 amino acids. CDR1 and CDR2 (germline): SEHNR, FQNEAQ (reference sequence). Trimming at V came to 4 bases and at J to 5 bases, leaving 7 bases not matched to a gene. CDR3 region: CASSSARDRGYGYTF. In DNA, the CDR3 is TGTGCCAGCAGCTCCGCCCGGGACAGGGGTTATGGCTACACCTTC. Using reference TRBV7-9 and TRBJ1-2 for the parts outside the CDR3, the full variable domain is DTGVSQNPRHKITKRGQNVTFRCDPISEHNRLYWYRQTLGQGPEFLTYFQNEAQLEKSRLLSDRFSAERPKGSFSTLEIQRTEQGDSAMYLCASSSARDRGYGYTFGSGTRLTVV.

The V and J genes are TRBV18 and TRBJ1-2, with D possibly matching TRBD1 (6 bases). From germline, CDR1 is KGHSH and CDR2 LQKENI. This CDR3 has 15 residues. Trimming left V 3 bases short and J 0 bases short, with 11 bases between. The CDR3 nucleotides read TGTGCCAGCTCACCGACGGACAGAGCTAACTATGGCTACACCTTC. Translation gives CASSPTDRANYGYTF.

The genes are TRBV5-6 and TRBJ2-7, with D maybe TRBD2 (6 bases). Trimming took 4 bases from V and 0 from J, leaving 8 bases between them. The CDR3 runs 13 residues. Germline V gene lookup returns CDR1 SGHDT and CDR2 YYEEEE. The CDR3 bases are TGTGCCAGCAGCCGGGACTTCTCCTACGAGCAGTACTTC. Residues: CASSRDFSYEQYF.

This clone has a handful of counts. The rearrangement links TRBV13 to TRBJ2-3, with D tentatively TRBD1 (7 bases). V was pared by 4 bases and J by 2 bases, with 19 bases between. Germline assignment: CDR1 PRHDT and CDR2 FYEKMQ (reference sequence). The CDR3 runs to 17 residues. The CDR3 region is CASSYRGTVTLTDTQYF. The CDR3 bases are TGTGCCAGCAGCTACCGGGGGACAGTTACTCTCACAGATACGCAGTATTTT. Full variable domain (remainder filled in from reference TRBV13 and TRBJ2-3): AAGVIQSPRHLIKEKRETATLKCYPIPRHDTVYWYQQGPGQDPQFLISFYEKMQSDKGSIPDRFSAQQFSDYHSELNMSSLELGDSALYFCASSYRGTVTLTDTQYFGPGTRLTVL.

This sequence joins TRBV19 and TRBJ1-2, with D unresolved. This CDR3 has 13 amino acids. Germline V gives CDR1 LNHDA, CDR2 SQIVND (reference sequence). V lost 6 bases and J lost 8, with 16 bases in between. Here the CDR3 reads CASRGQEAVGYTF. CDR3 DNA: TGTGCCAGTAGAGGCCAGGAAGCTGTCGGCTACACCTTC.

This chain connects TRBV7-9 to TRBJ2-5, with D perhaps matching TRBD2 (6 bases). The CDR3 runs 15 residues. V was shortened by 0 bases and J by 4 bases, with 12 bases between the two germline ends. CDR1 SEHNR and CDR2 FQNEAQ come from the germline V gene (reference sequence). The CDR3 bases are TGTGCCAGCAGCTTAGCGGGTAGCGGTGCAGAGACCCAGTACTTC. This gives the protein CASSLAGSGAETQYF.

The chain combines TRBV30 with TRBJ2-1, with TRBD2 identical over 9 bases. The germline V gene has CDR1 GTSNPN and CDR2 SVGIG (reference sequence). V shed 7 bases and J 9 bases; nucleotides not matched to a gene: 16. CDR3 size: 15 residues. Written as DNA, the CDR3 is TGTGCCTCACTTAGCGGGAGCCCGGTCCTACCTGAGCAGTTCTTC. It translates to CASLSGSPVLPEQFF.

The CDR3 loop reads CASSSTGVGYTF. In DNA, the CDR3 is TGTGCCAGCAGCTCGACAGGGGTCGGCTACACCTTC. V usage is TRBV5-4 and J usage is TRBJ1-2; the match to TRBD1 covers 8 bases. This CDR3 is 12 amino acids long. Trimming cost V 3 bases and J 8 bases; bases outside gene matches: 3. Germline lookup yields CDR1 SGHNT and CDR2 YYREEE (reference sequence).

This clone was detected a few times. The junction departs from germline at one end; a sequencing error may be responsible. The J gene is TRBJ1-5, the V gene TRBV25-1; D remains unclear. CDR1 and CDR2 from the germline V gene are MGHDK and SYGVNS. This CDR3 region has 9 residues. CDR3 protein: CASGQPQHF. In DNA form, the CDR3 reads TGCGCGAGTGGGCAGCCCCAGCATTTT.

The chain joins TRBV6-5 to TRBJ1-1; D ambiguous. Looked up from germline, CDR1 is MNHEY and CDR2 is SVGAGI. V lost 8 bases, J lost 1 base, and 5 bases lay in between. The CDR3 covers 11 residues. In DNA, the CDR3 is TGTGCCAGCCGGAAGAACACTGAAGCTTTCTTT. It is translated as CASRKNTEAFF.

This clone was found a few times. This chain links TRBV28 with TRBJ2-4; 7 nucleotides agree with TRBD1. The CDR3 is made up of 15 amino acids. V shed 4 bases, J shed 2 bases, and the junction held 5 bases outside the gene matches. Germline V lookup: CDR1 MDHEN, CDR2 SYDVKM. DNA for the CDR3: TGTGCCAGCAGTTACAGGGGCTCAACCAAAAACATTCAGTACTTC. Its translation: CASSYRGSTKNIQYF.

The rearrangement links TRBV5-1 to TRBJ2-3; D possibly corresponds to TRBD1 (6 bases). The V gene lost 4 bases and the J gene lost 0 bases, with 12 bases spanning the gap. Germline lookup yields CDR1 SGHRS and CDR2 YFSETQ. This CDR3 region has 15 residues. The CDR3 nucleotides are TGCGCCAGCAGCATACAGGGCCAAAGCACAGATACGCAGTATTTT. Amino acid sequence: CASSIQGQSTDTQYF.

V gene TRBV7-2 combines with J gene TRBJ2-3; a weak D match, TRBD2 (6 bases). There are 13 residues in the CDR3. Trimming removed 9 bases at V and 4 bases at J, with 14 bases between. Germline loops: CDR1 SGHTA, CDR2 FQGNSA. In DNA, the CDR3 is TGTGCCAGTACCTCGAGGAGGGCAGATACGCAGTATTTT. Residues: CASTSRRADTQYF.

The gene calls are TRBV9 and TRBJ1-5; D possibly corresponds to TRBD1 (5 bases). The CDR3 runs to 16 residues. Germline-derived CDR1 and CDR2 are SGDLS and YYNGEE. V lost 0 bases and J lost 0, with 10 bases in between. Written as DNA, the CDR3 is TGTGCCAGCAGCGTAGCGGGGCCCCCTAGCAATCAGCCCCAGCATTTT. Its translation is CASSVAGPPSNQPQHF.

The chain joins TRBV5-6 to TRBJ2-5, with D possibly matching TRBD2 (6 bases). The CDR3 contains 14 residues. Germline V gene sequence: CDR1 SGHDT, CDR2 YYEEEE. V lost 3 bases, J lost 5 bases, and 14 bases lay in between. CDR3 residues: CASSWGGTRETQYF. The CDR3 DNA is TGTGCCAGCAGCTGGGGAGGAACTCGGGAGACCCAGTACTTC.

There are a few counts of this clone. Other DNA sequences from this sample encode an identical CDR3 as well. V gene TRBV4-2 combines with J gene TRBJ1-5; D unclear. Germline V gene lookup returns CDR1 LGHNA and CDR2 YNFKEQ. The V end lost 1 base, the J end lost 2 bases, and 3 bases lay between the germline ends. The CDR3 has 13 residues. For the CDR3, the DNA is TGTGCCAGCAGCCAAGGGGGCAATCAGCCCCAGCATTTT. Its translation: CASSQGGNQPQHF.

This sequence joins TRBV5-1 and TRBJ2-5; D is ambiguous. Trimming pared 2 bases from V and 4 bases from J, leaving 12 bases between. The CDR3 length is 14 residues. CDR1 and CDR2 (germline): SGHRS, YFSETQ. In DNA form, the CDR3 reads TGCGCCAGCAGCTTCGTAGTTGGCAGAGAGACCCAGTACTTC. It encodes CASSFVVGRETQYF.